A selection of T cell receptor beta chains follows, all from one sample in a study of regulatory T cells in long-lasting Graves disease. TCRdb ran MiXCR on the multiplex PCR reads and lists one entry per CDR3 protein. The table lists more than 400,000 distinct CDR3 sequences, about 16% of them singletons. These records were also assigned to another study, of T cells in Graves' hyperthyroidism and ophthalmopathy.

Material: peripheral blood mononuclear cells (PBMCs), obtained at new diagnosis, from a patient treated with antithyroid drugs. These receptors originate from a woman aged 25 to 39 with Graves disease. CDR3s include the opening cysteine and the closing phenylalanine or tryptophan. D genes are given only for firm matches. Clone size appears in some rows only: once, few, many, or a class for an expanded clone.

CDR3 protein: CSARLRGQGLGEQYF; CDR3 DNA: TGCAGTGCTAGACTTCGGGGACAGGGTTTGGGCGAGCAGTACTTC; D gene: TRBD1; clone size: many; J gene: TRBJ2-7; V gene: TRBV20-1
CDR3 protein: CASSRTSGRPLDTQYF; CDR3 DNA: TGTGCCAGCAGCAGGACTAGCGGGAGACCGCTGGATACGCAGTATTTT; D gene: TRBD2; clone size: NA; J gene: TRBJ2-3; V gene: TRBV9
CDR3 protein: CSALGLAGYSSYNEQFF; CDR3 DNA: TGCAGTGCTCTAGGACTAGCGGGATACAGCTCCTACAATGAGCAGTTCTTC; D gene: TRBD2; clone size: many; J gene: TRBJ2-1; V gene: TRBV20-1
CDR3 protein: CASRLAGGTDTQYF; CDR3 DNA: TGTGCCAGCAGACTAGCGGGAGGCACAGATACGCAGTATTTT; D gene: TRBD2; clone size: many; J gene: TRBJ2-3; V gene: TRBV2
CDR3 protein: CASSSPSSTDTQYF; CDR3 DNA: TGTGCCAGCAGCTCCCCCAGTAGCACAGATACGCAGTATTTT; D gene: NA; clone size: many; J gene: TRBJ2-3; V gene: TRBV11-3
CDR3 protein: CATSDLHGRDTDTQYF; CDR3 DNA: TGTGCCACCAGTGATTTGCACGGGAGAGACACAGATACGCAGTATTTT; D gene: NA; clone size: many; J gene: TRBJ2-3; V gene: TRBV24-1
CDR3 protein: CASLADPWGNEQFF; CDR3 DNA: TGTGCCAGCTTAGCGGACCCTTGGGGCAATGAGCAGTTCTTC; D gene: NA; clone size: many; J gene: TRBJ2-1; V gene: TRBV6-2/TRBV6-3
CDR3 protein: CASSISESGSYEQYF; CDR3 DNA: TGTGCCAGTAGTATATCCGAGAGTGGCTCCTACGAGCAGTACTTC; D gene: NA; clone size: NA; J gene: TRBJ2-7; V gene: TRBV19
CDR3 protein: CSAERDSAGGQYF; CDR3 DNA: TGCAGCGCCGAAAGGGACTCCGCCGGCGGACAGTACTTC; D gene: NA; clone size: NA; J gene: TRBJ2-7; V gene: TRBV29-1
CDR3 protein: CASSLISVPGSNQPQHF; CDR3 DNA: TGTGCCAGCAGTTTAATCTCAGTCCCCGGCAGCAATCAGCCCCAGCATTTT; D gene: NA; clone size: many; J gene: TRBJ1-5; V gene: TRBV12-3/TRBV12-4
CDR3 protein: CVSQGNTEAFF; CDR3 DNA: TGTGTCAGCCAGGGAAACACTGAAGCTTTCTTT; D gene: NA; clone size: few; J gene: TRBJ1-1; V gene: TRBV10-3
CDR3 protein: CSAGGGTRFGSDTGELFF; CDR3 DNA: TGCAGTGCTGGGGGTGGGACTAGGTTTGGGTCGGACACCGGGGAGCTGTTTTTT; D gene: TRBD2; clone size: many; J gene: TRBJ2-2; V gene: TRBV20-1
CDR3 protein: CASSHIQGGFYNEQFF; CDR3 DNA: TGTGCCAGCTCACATATACAGGGGGGATTCTACAATGAGCAGTTCTTC; D gene: TRBD1; clone size: many; J gene: TRBJ2-1; V gene: TRBV18
CDR3 protein: CASVHGSESYEQYF; CDR3 DNA: TGTGCCAGCGTACATGGGTCGGAATCCTACGAGCAGTACTTC; D gene: NA; clone size: many; J gene: TRBJ2-7; V gene: TRBV12-3/TRBV12-4
CDR3 protein: CASSPGQGNSGANVLTF; CDR3 DNA: TGTGCCAGCAGTCCGGGACAGGGAAACTCTGGGGCCAACGTCCTGACTTTC; D gene: TRBD1; clone size: NA; J gene: TRBJ2-6; V gene: TRBV28
CDR3 protein: CSVAASGVDTGELFF; CDR3 DNA: TGCAGCGTTGCGGCTAGCGGGGTAGACACCGGGGAGCTGTTTTTT; D gene: TRBD2; clone size: few; J gene: TRBJ2-2; V gene: TRBV29-1
CDR3 protein: CSVLASSGGYYEQYF; CDR3 DNA: TGCAGTGTCCTAGCCTCTAGCGGGGGGTACTACGAGCAGTACTTC; D gene: TRBD2; clone size: NA; J gene: TRBJ2-7; V gene: TRBV20-1
CDR3 protein: CASSWTERVPQHF; CDR3 DNA: TGTGCCAGCAGTTGGACGGAGCGCGTGCCCCAGCATTTT; D gene: NA; clone size: NA; J gene: TRBJ1-5; V gene: TRBV6-2/TRBV6-3
CDR3 protein: CASRRTGGYQPQHF; CDR3 DNA: TGTGCCAGCCGAAGGACAGGGGGTTATCAGCCCCAGCATTTT; D gene: TRBD1; clone size: many; J gene: TRBJ1-5; V gene: TRBV6-1
CDR3 protein: CASRRTYSSYEQYF; CDR3 DNA: TGTGCCAGCAGACGGACTTATAGCTCCTACGAGCAGTACTTC; D gene: NA; clone size: many; J gene: TRBJ2-7; V gene: TRBV27
CDR3 protein: CASSTTSGSYNEQFF; CDR3 DNA: TGTGCCAGCAGCACCACTAGCGGGAGTTACAATGAGCAGTTCTTC; D gene: TRBD2; clone size: few; J gene: TRBJ2-1; V gene: TRBV7-2
CDR3 protein: CASRLTSGRQFF; CDR3 DNA: TGTGCCAGCAGGCTTACTAGCGGGAGACAGTTCTTC; D gene: TRBD2; clone size: NA; J gene: TRBJ2-1; V gene: TRBV5-4
CDR3 protein: CASSDRAGGDTQYF; CDR3 DNA: TGTGCCAGCAGTGATAGAGCAGGAGGGGATACGCAGTATTTT; D gene: NA; clone size: many; J gene: TRBJ2-3; V gene: TRBV2
CDR3 protein: CASSEGFSVQYF; CDR3 DNA: TGCGCCAGCAGTGAGGGGTTTAGCGTGCAGTACTTC; D gene: NA; clone size: many; J gene: TRBJ2-7; V gene: TRBV10-1
CDR3 protein: CASSKGQSYNEQFF; CDR3 DNA: TGCGCCAGCAGCAAGGGACAAAGTTACAATGAGCAGTTCTTC; D gene: NA; clone size: many; J gene: TRBJ2-1; V gene: TRBV5-1
CDR3 protein: CASSSRPGPQYF; CDR3 DNA: TGTGCCAGCAGCTCCCGGCCGGGACCTCAGTATTTT; D gene: NA; clone size: many; J gene: TRBJ2-3; V gene: TRBV7-2
CDR3 protein: CASSNRDGQETQYF; CDR3 DNA: TGTGCCAGTAGTAACCGGGACGGTCAAGAGACCCAGTACTTC; D gene: NA; clone size: many; J gene: TRBJ2-5; V gene: TRBV19
CDR3 protein: CASSLTQGETQYF; CDR3 DNA: TGTGCCAGCAGCTTAACACAGGGAGAGACCCAGTACTTC; D gene: NA; clone size: many; J gene: TRBJ2-5; V gene: TRBV7-3
CDR3 protein: CAWDRGGRTGELFF; CDR3 DNA: TGTGCCTGGGACCGGGGGGGCAGGACCGGGGAGCTGTTTTTT; D gene: TRBD2; clone size: many; J gene: TRBJ2-2; V gene: TRBV30
CDR3 protein: CASSQEQILVDEQFF; CDR3 DNA: TGCGCCAGCAGCCAAGAACAAATACTAGTCGATGAGCAGTTCTTC; D gene: NA; clone size: few; J gene: TRBJ2-1; V gene: TRBV4-3
CDR3 protein: CASSWGMEAREGEQFF; CDR3 DNA: TGTGCCAGTAGTTGGGGGATGGAGGCGCGGGAGGGTGAGCAGTTCTTC; D gene: TRBD2; clone size: NA; J gene: TRBJ2-1; V gene: TRBV19
CDR3 protein: CASRVSKLKKSNQPQHF; CDR3 DNA: TGTGCCAGCAGGGTTTCAAAGCTGAAAAAGAGCAATCAGCCCCAGCATTTT; D gene: NA; clone size: many; J gene: TRBJ1-5; V gene: TRBV28
CDR3 protein: CASSRSGTGYEQYF; CDR3 DNA: TGTGCCAGCAGCCGGTCCGGGACCGGCTACGAGCAGTACTTC; D gene: NA; clone size: many; J gene: TRBJ2-7; V gene: TRBV7-2
CDR3 protein: CASTQRTGTRVSTDTQYF; CDR3 DNA: TGTGCCAGCACACAAAGGACAGGGACAAGGGTTAGCACAGATACGCAGTATTTT; D gene: TRBD1; clone size: NA; J gene: TRBJ2-3; V gene: TRBV12-3/TRBV12-4
CDR3 protein: CASDSGRANEQFF; CDR3 DNA: TGTGCCAGTGATAGCGGGAGGGCTAATGAGCAGTTCTTC; D gene: TRBD2; clone size: many; J gene: TRBJ2-1; V gene: TRBV19
CDR3 protein: CASSLVQGQFTDTQYF; CDR3 DNA: TGTGCCAGCAGCTTAGTCCAGGGGCAGTTCACAGATACGCAGTATTTT; D gene: NA; clone size: many; J gene: TRBJ2-3; V gene: TRBV7-2
CDR3 protein: CSATDGAEAFF; CDR3 DNA: TGCAGCGCCACCGACGGGGCCGAAGCTTTCTTT; D gene: NA; clone size: many; J gene: TRBJ1-1; V gene: TRBV29-1
CDR3 protein: CASSRGGTGKTEAFF; CDR3 DNA: TGTGCCAGCAGCCGGGGGGGGACGGGAAAAACTGAAGCTTTCTTT; D gene: NA; clone size: NA; J gene: TRBJ1-1; V gene: TRBV5-5
CDR3 protein: CASSLAPGRAGELFF; CDR3 DNA: TGTGCCAGCAGCTTAGCTCCAGGCCGGGCCGGGGAGCTGTTTTTT; D gene: NA; clone size: many; J gene: TRBJ2-2; V gene: TRBV11-3
CDR3 protein: CASSPGGANVLTF; CDR3 DNA: TGTGCCAGCAGTCCCGGTGGGGCCAACGTCCTGACTTTC; D gene: NA; clone size: NA; J gene: TRBJ2-6; V gene: TRBV28
CDR3 protein: CASSPLGGHNEQFF; CDR3 DNA: TGTGCCAGTAGCCCCCTAGGGGGGCACAATGAGCAGTTCTTC; D gene: NA; clone size: NA; J gene: TRBJ2-1; V gene: TRBV19
CDR3 protein: CSALQTNYGYTF; CDR3 DNA: TGCAGCGCTCTGCAGACTAACTATGGCTACACCTTC; D gene: NA; clone size: few; J gene: TRBJ1-2; V gene: TRBV29-1
CDR3 protein: CASSLTGTSKYEQYF; CDR3 DNA: TGTGCCAGCAGTTTGACCGGGACTAGCAAGTACGAGCAGTACTTC; D gene: TRBD2; clone size: many; J gene: TRBJ2-7; V gene: TRBV28
CDR3 protein: CASSSTGTIEQYF; CDR3 DNA: TGTGCCAGCAGCTCCACCGGGACAATCGAGCAGTACTTC; D gene: NA; clone size: many; J gene: TRBJ2-7; V gene: TRBV7-9
CDR3 protein: CASTYRAPGEKLFF; CDR3 DNA: TGTGCCAGCACCTACAGGGCGCCCGGTGAAAAACTGTTTTTT; D gene: NA; clone size: few; J gene: TRBJ1-4; V gene: TRBV6-1
CDR3 protein: CATARQGGYNEQFF; CDR3 DNA: TGTGCCACCGCTAGACAGGGGGGCTACAATGAGCAGTTCTTC; D gene: TRBD1; clone size: NA; J gene: TRBJ2-1; V gene: TRBV15
CDR3 protein: CASSGTIYEQYF; CDR3 DNA: TGTGCCAGTAGCGGGACAATATACGAGCAGTACTTC; D gene: NA; clone size: NA; J gene: TRBJ2-7; V gene: TRBV19
CDR3 protein: CASSGPYEQYF; CDR3 DNA: TGTGCCAGCAGTGGGCCCTACGAGCAGTACTTC; D gene: NA; clone size: many; J gene: TRBJ2-7; V gene: TRBV27
CDR3 protein: CASEGTGSGSLGETQYF; CDR3 DNA: TGTGCCAGCGAGGGGACGGGGAGCGGGAGTCTGGGGGAGACCCAGTACTTC; D gene: TRBD2; clone size: many; J gene: TRBJ2-5; V gene: TRBV2
CDR3 protein: CATSSGGGNYGYTF; CDR3 DNA: TGTGCCACCAGCTCAGGGGGCGGTAACTATGGCTACACCTTC; D gene: TRBD1; clone size: many; J gene: TRBJ1-2; V gene: TRBV15
CDR3 protein: CASSLVAPSYYEQYF; CDR3 DNA: TGTGCCAGCAGCTTAGTAGCCCCCTCTTACTACGAGCAGTACTTC; D gene: NA; clone size: many; J gene: TRBJ2-7; V gene: TRBV7-2